This entry describes one TCR beta chain. As originally analysed: Amplification of reference gene primers provided the estimated nucleated cell counts. This table comes from immunoSEQ multiplex PCR, and its TCRdb copy is limited to in-frame clones, with some not included. V and J calls plus clone size are reproduced from that table; the DNA served to infer D and trimming. Of around 300,000 clones listed, 65% to 90% are singletons. The sample belongs to a study of blood T cell repertoires in COVID-19. In the study overall: T cells, B-cell-depleted T cells, or PBMCs provided the cDNA or gDNA that served as material.

This CDR3 contains 13 residues. V was shortened by 0 bases and J by 7 bases, with 10 bases between the two germline ends. Germline loops: CDR1 SGHKS, CDR2 YYEKEE (reference sequence). The sample consisted of peripheral blood. The rearrangement links TRBV5-5 to TRBJ1-2; the D is unclear. The sequence was obtained from a human donor in a cohort sampled during active COVID-19. CDR3 sequence: CASSLEPSSGYTF. The CDR3 DNA reads TGTGCCAGCAGCTTGGAACCATCCAGTGGCTACACCTTC.